The T cell receptor beta chain described here comes from a study of neurological immune-mediated disorders. This clonotype was picked up many times. What it binds is not known. Synthesis of cDNA used 5'RACE (with 10-nucleotide random UMIs). Via MiXCR, TCRdb re-called the 5' RACE reads, giving one row per CDR3 protein. The sample includes about 55,000 distinct CDR3 sequences, approximately 3.9% of them seen just once. Trimming stripped 6 bases from V and 4 bases from J, with 15 bases between. The length of the CDR3 is 13 residues. In germline, CDR1 is DFQATT, CDR2 SNEGSKA (reference sequence). Findings and caveats of the study: There were no CDR3 amino acid sequences shared by expanded clones across subjects, a result suggesting private repertoires in all groups.

The TCR was taken from a man aged 25 to 40 with multiple sclerosis. Sequenced: PBMCs. The chain is built from TRBV20-1 and TRBJ2-5; TRBD2 might be the D (6 bases). CDR3 DNA sequence: TGCAGTGCCCAGGGTCCGGAGGGAGAGACCCAGTACTTC. It yields the protein CSAQGPEGETQYF.